This is a list of T cell receptor beta chains from one sample in a study of blood T cell repertoires in COVID-19. Profiled with immunoSEQ multiplex PCR; TCRdb holds only in-frame clones, not every one. The data hold more than 110,000 clones, with 85% observed a single time. Sequencing was done on a sample of peripheral blood. The receptors derive from a man aged 45-60 years with acute or convalescent COVID-19. Both conserved end residues are part of each CDR3. Each record gives: V gene, J gene, CDR3 protein.

V gene: TRBV5-4; J gene: TRBJ2-7; CDR3 protein: CASSLSRTSYEQYF
V gene: TRBV12-5; J gene: TRBJ1-1; CDR3 protein: CASGLTGGTEAFF
V gene: TRBV11-2; J gene: TRBJ1-6; CDR3 protein: CASSLDTKGETYNSPLHF
V gene: TRBV2; J gene: TRBJ2-7; CDR3 protein: CASSALPGQVGYEQYF
V gene: TRBV27; J gene: TRBJ1-1; CDR3 protein: CASSLTGSNTEAFF
V gene: TRBV21-1; J gene: TRBJ1-1; CDR3 protein: CASSKNGTEAFF
V gene: TRBV5-1; J gene: TRBJ2-5; CDR3 protein: CASSSAGQGQETQYF
V gene: TRBV3-1/TRBV3-2; J gene: TRBJ2-5; CDR3 protein: CARVGLYQETQYF
V gene: TRBV7-2; J gene: TRBJ2-1; CDR3 protein: CASSLDSTSGRANEQFF
V gene: TRBV28; J gene: TRBJ2-7; CDR3 protein: CASSLSGSPYEQYF
V gene: TRBV19; J gene: TRBJ2-1; CDR3 protein: CASSIGGTLSSYNEQFF
V gene: TRBV18; J gene: TRBJ1-1; CDR3 protein: CASSLRQTEAFF
V gene: TRBV24-1; J gene: TRBJ2-2; CDR3 protein: CATSSQNTGELFF
V gene: TRBV5-1; J gene: TRBJ2-5; CDR3 protein: CASTPGGDLETQYF
V gene: TRBV19; J gene: TRBJ1-2; CDR3 protein: CASSTQRGGYGYTF
V gene: TRBV2; J gene: TRBJ2-3; CDR3 protein: CASSEWDGASGDTQYF
V gene: TRBV18; J gene: TRBJ2-1; CDR3 protein: CASSPPSGPSYNEQFF
V gene: TRBV27; J gene: TRBJ1-1; CDR3 protein: CASSLRTVNTEAFF
V gene: TRBV5-1; J gene: TRBJ1-1; CDR3 protein: CASSARGLNTEAFF
V gene: TRBV27; J gene: TRBJ2-7; CDR3 protein: CASSPRGRLNYEQYF
V gene: TRBV2; J gene: TRBJ2-2; CDR3 protein: CASSQGFTGELFF